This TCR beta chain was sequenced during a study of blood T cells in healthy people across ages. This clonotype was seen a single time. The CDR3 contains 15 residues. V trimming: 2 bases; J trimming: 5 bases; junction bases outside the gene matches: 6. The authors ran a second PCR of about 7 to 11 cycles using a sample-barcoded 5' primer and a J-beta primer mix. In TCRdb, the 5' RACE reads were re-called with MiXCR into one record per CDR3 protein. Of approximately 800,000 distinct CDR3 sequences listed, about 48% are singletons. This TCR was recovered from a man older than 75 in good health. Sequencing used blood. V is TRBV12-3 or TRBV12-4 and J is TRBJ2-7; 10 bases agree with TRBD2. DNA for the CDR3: TGTGCCAGCAGTTTAAGGACTAGCGGTAGTAACGAGCAGTACTTC. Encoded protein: CASSLRTSGSNEQYF.